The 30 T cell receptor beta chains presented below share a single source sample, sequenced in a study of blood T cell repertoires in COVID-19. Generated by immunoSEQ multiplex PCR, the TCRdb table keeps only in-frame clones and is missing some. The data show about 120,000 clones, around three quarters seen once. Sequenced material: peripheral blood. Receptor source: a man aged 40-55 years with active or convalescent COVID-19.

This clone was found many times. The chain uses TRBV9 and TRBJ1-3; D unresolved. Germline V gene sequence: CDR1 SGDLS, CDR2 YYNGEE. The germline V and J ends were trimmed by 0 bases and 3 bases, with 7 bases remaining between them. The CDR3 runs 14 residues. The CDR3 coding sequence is TGTGCCAGCAGCGTAGCCCCGGTTGGAAACACCATATATTTT. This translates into CASSVAPVGNTIYF.

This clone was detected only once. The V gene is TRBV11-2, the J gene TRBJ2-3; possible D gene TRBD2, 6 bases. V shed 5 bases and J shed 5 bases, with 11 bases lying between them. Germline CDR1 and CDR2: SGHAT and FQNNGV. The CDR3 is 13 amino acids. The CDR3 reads CASSVRLVDTQYF. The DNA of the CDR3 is TGTGCCAGCAGCGTAAGACTAGTAGATACGCAGTATTTT.

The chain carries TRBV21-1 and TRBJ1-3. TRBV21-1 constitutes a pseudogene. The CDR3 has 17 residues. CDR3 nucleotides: TGTGCCAGCACCCACGGGGGACCTTTTTTCTCTGGAAACACCATATATTTT. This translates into CASTHGGPFFSGNTIYF.

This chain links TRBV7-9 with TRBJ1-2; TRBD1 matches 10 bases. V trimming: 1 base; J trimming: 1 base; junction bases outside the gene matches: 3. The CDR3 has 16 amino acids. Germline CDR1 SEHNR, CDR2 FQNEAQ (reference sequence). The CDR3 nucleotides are TGTGCCAGCAGCTTAGGGACAGGGGGACTTAACTATGGCTACACCTTC. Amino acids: CASSLGTGGLNYGYTF.

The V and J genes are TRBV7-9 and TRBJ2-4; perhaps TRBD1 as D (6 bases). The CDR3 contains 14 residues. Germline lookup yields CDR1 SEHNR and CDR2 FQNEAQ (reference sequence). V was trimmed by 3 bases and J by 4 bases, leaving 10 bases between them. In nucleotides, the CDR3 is TGTGCCAGCAGCTTTTTACAGGGTAAAAACATTCAGTACTTC. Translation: CASSFLQGKNIQYF.

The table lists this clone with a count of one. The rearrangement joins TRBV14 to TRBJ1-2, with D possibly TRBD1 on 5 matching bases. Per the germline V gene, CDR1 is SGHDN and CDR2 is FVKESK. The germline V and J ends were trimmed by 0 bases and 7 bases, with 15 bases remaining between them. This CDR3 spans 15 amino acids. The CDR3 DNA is TGTGCCAGCAGCCAAGATAGCACGGACATAGCTGGCTACACCTTC. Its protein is CASSQDSTDIAGYTF.

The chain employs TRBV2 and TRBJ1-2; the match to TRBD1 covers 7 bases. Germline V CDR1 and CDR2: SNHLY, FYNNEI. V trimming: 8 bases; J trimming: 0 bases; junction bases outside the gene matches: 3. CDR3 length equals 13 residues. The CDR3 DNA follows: TGTGCCAGCCGGGACAGACCTAACTATGGCTACACCTTC. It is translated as CASRDRPNYGYTF.

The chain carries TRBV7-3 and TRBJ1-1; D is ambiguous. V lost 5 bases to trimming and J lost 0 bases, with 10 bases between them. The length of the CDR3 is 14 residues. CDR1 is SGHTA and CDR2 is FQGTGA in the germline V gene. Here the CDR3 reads CASSPEGLNTEAFF. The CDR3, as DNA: TGTGCCAGCAGCCCGGAGGGTTTGAACACTGAAGCTTTCTTT.

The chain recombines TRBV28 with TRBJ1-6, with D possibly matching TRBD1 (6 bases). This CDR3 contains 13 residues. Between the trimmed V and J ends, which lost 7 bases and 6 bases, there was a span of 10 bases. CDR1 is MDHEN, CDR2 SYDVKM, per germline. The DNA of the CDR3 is TGTGCCAGCATCGGGACAAGTAATTCACCCCTCCACTTT. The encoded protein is CASIGTSNSPLHF.

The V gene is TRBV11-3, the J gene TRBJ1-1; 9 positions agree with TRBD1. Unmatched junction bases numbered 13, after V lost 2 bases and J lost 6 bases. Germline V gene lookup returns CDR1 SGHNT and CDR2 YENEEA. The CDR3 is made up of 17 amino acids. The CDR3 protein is CASSLNRDREGWPEAFF. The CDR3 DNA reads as TGTGCCAGCAGCTTAAATCGGGACAGGGAAGGTTGGCCTGAAGCTTTCTTT.

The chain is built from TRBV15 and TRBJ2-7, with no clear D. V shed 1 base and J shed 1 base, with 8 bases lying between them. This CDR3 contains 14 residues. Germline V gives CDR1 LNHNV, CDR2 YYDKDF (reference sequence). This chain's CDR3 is CATSRGDLSYEQYF. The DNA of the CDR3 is TGTGCCACCAGCAGAGGAGATCTTTCCTACGAGCAGTACTTC.

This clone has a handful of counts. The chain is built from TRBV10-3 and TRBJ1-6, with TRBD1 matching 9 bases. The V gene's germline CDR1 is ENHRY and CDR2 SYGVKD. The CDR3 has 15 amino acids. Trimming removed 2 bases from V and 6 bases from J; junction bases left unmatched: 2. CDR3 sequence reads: CAISEEGQGNSPLHF. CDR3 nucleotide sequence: TGTGCCATCAGTGAGGAGGGACAGGGTAATTCACCCCTCCACTTT.

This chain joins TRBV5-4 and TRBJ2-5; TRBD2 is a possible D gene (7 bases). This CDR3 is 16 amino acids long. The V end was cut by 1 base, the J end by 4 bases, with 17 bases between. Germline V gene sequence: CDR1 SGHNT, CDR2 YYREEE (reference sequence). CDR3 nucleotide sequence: TGTGCCAGCAGCTTGAGGACGGGGGGCCCGGGAGAGACCCAGTACTTC. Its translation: CASSLRTGGPGETQYF.

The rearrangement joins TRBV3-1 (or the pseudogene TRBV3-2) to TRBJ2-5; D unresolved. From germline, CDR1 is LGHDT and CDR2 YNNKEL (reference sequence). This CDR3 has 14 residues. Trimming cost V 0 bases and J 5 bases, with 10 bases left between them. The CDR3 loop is CASSQDRNAETQYF. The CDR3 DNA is TGTGCCAGCAGCCAAGACAGGAATGCGGAGACCCAGTACTTC.

The chain's CDR3 is CASSFPSGETQYF. The CDR3 nucleotides read TGTGCCAGCAGTTTCCCTTCGGGGGAGACCCAGTACTTC. V usage is TRBV28 and J usage is TRBJ2-5; maybe TRBD2 (5 bases). V was cut by 3 bases and J by 5 bases, with 10 bases left in between. CDR1 and CDR2 from the germline V gene are MDHEN and SYDVKM. The CDR3 length is 13 residues.

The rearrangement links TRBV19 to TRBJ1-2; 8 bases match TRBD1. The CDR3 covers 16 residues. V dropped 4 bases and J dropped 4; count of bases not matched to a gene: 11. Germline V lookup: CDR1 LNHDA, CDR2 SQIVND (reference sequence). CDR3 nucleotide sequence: TGTGCCAGTAGTACCTCCTCGACAGGGGCCGTCTATGGCTACACCTTC. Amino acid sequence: CASSTSSTGAVYGYTF.

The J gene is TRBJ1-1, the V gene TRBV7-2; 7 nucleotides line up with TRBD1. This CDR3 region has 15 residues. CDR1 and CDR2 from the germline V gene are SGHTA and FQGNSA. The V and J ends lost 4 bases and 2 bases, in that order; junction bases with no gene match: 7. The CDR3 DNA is TGTGCCAGCAGCTGGGGACAGTCCTATAACACTGAAGCTTTCTTT. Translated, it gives CASSWGQSYNTEAFF. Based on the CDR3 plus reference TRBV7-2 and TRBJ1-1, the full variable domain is GAGVSQSPSNKVTEKGKDVELRCDPISGHTALYWYRQSLGQGLEFLIYFQGNSAPDKSGLPSDRFSAERTGGSVSTLTIQRTQQEDSAVYLCASSWGQSYNTEAFFGQGTRLTVV.

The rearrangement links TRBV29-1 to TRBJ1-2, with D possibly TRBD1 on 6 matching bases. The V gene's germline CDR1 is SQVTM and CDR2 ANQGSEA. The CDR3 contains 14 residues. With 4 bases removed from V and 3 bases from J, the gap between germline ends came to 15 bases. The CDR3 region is CSVASQGRDYGYTF. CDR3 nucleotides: TGCAGCGTTGCCTCACAGGGTAGGGACTATGGCTACACCTTC. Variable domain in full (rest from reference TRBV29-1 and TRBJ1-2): SAVISQKPSRDICQRGTSLTIQCQVDSQVTMMFWYRQQPGQSLTLIATANQGSEATYESGFVIDKFPISRPNLTFSTLTVSNMSPEDSSIYLCSVASQGRDYGYTFGSGTRLTVV.

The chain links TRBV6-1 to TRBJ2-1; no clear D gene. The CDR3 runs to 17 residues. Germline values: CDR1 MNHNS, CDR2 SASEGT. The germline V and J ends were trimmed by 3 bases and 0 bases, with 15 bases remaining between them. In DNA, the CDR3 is TGTGCCAGCAGTGACCGTACTCCTGTCGGCTCCTACAATGAGCAGTTCTTC. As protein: CASSDRTPVGSYNEQFF.

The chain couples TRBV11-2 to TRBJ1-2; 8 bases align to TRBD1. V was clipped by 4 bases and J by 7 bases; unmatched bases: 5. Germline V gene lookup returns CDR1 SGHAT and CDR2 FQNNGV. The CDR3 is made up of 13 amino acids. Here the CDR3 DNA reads TGTGCCAGCAGCTCCGCGGACAGGGTTGGCTACACCTTC. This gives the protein CASSSADRVGYTF.

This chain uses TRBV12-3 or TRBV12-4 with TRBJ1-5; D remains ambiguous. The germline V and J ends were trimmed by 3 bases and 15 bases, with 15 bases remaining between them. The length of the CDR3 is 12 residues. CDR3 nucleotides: TGTGCCAGCAGTTTTCCGGGAATACGACCGCATTTT. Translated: CASSFPGIRPHF.

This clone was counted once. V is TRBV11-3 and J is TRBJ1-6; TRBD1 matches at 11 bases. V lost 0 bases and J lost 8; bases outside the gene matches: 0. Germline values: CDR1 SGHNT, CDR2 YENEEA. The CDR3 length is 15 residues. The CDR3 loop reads CASSLEGQGDSPLHF. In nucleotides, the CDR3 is TGTGCCAGCAGCTTAGAGGGACAGGGGGATTCACCCCTCCACTTT. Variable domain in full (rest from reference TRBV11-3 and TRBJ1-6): EAGVVQSPRYKIIEKKQPVAFWCNPISGHNTLYWYLQNLGQGPELLIRYENEEAVDDSQLPKDRFSAERLKGVDSTLKIQPAELGDSAVYLCASSLEGQGDSPLHFGNGTRLTVT.

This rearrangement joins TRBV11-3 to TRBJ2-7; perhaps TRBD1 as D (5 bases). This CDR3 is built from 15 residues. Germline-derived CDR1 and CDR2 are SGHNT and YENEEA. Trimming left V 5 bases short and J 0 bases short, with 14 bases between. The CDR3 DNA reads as TGTGCCAGCAGCCCACCAGACAGTTACTCCTACGAGCAGTACTTC. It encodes CASSPPDSYSYEQYF.

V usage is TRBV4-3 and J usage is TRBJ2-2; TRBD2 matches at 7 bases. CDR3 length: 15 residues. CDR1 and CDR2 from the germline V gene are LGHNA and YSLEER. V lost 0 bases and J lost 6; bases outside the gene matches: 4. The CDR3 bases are TGCGCCAGCAGCCAAGACTCTGGGAGGGCCGGGGAGCTGTTTTTT. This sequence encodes CASSQDSGRAGELFF.

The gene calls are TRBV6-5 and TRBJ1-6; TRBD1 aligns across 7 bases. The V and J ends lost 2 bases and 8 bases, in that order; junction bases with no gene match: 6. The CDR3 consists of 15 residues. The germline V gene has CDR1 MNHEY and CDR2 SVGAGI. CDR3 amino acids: CASSYEVRGDSPLHF. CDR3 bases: TGTGCCAGCAGTTACGAGGTCAGGGGGGATTCACCCCTCCACTTT.

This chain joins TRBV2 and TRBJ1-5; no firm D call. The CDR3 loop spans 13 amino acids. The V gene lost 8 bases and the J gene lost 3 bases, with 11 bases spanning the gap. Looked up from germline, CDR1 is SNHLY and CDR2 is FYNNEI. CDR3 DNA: TGTGCCAGCGGCGGCAGCTACAATCAGCCCCAGCATTTT. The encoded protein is CASGGSYNQPQHF.

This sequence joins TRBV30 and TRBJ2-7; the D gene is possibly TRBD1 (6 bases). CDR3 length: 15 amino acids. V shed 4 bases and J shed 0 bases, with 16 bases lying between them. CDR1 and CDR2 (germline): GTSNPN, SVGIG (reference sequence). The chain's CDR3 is CAWKRGSGSSYEQYF. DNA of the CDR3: TGTGCCTGGAAAAGGGGGAGCGGCTCCTCCTACGAGCAGTACTTC.

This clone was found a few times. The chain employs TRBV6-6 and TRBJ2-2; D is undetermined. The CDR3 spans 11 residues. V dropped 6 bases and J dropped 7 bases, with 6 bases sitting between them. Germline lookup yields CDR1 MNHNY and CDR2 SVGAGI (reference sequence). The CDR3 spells CASRHGGELFF. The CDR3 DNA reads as TGTGCCAGCAGACATGGCGGGGAGCTGTTTTTT.

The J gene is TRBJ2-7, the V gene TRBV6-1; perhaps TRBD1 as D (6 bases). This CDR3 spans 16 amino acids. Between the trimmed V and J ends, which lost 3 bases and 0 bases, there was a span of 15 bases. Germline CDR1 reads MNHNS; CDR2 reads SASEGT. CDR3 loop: CASSDLQGKSSYEQYF. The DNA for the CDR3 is TGTGCCAGCAGTGACCTACAGGGTAAAAGCTCCTACGAGCAGTACTTC.

The CDR3 DNA reads TGTGCCTGCCAGGGGGCTAATGAAAAACTGTTTTTT. Protein sequence: CACQGANEKLFF. The chain is built from TRBV30 and TRBJ1-4; 7 nucleotides match TRBD1. CDR1 GTSNPN and CDR2 SVGIG come from the germline V gene (reference sequence). The CDR3 totals 12 residues. The trim removed 6 bases at V and 3 bases at J, leaving 1 base unmatched.